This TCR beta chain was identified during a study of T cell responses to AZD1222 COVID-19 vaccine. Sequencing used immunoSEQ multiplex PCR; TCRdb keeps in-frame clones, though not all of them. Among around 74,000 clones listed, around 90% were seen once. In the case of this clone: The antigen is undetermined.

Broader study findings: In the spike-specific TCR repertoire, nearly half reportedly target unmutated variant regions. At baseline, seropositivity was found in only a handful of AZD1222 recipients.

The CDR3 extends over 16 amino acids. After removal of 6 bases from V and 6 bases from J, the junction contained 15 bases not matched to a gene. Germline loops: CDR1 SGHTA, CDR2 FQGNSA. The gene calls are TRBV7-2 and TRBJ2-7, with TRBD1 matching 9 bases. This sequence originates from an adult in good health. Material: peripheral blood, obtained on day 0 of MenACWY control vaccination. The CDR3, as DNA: TGTGCCAGCAGTACCGGACGGGGACAGGGTGGGCGCGAGCAGTACTTC. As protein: CASSTGRGQGGREQYF.